The next 27 T cell receptor beta chains were all read from a single sample in a study of cytotoxic CD8 clonotypes in ibrutinib-treated CLL. Libraries were prepared by immunoSEQ multiplex PCR; TCRdb keeps only in-frame clonotypes and omits some of them. The repertoire has over 140,000 clones, 75% to 85% of them found once; the top ten carry 6.5% to 8%. Sequenced here: PBMCs, sampled after 36 months of ibrutinib treatment. Receptors originate from a human donor with chronic lymphocytic leukemia.

The rearrangement uses TRBV5-1 and TRBJ2-5; tentative D call: TRBD2 (7 bases). The CDR3 has 15 amino acids. Germline-derived CDR1 and CDR2 are SGHRS and YFSETQ. The V and J ends lost 4 bases and 2 bases respectively, with 15 bases between them. This chain's CDR3 is CASSRGAGLQETQYF. CDR3 DNA sequence: TGCGCCAGCAGCCGGGGGGCGGGGCTACAAGAGACCCAGTACTTC.

This clone was observed many times. This chain uses TRBV28 with TRBJ1-3, with D perhaps matching TRBD1 (5 bases). Germline V CDR1 and CDR2: MDHEN, SYDVKM. Between the trimmed V and J ends, which lost 6 bases and 9 bases, there was a span of 12 bases. The CDR3 spans 12 residues. Here the CDR3 DNA reads TGTGCCAGCAGCCTTGGGGGGGGCACCATATATTTT. This gives the protein CASSLGGGTIYF. The full variable domain, rest sourced from reference TRBV28 and TRBJ1-3, is DVKVTQSSRYLVKRTGEKVFLECVQDMDHENMFWYRQDPGLGLRLIYFSYDVKMKEKGDIPEGYSVSREKKERFSLILESASTNQTSMYLCASSLGGGTIYFGEGSWLTVV.

The chain has TRBV30 and TRBJ2-1, with 11 bases aligning to TRBD2. Germline V gene sequence: CDR1 GTSNPN, CDR2 SVGIG (reference sequence). The CDR3 length is 13 residues. Losses at the gene ends were 7 bases for V and 7 bases for J; bases not matched to a gene: 6. The CDR3 sequence is CASLAGGPNEQFF. CDR3 in DNA: TGTGCCTCTTTAGCGGGAGGGCCAAATGAGCAGTTCTTC. The variable domain in full, completed from reference TRBV30 and TRBJ2-1, reads SQTIHQWPATLVQPVGSPLSLECTVEGTSNPNLYWYRQAAGRGLQLLFYSVGIGQISSEVPQNLSASRPQDRQFILSSKKLLLSDSGFYLCASLAGGPNEQFFGPGTRLTVL.

The rearrangement joins TRBV27 to TRBJ2-1; D gene ambiguous. Trimming left V 1 base short and J 2 bases short, with 9 bases between. Germline lookup yields CDR1 MNHEY and CDR2 SMNVEV (reference sequence). CDR3 size: 15 residues. The CDR3 region is CASSLFDPAYNEQFF. CDR3 DNA sequence: TGTGCCAGCAGTTTATTCGACCCAGCCTACAATGAGCAGTTCTTC.

The chain couples TRBV5-1 to TRBJ1-2; D gene ambiguous. Trimming pared 4 bases from V and 7 bases from J, leaving 14 bases between. Looked up from germline, CDR1 is SGHRS and CDR2 is YFSETQ. This CDR3 has 13 residues. Here the CDR3 reads CASSPAGLIGYTF. The CDR3 DNA reads TGCGCCAGCAGCCCGGCCGGACTCATTGGCTACACCTTC. The full variable domain, in which reference TRBV5-1 and TRBJ1-2 provide the parts outside the CDR3, is KAGVTQTPRYLIKTRGQQVTLSCSPISGHRSVSWYQQTPGQGLQFLFEYFSETQRNKGNFPGRFSGRQFSNSRSEMNVSTLELGDSALYLCASSPAGLIGYTFGSGTRLTVV.

The chain uses TRBV11-1 and TRBJ2-2, with D perhaps matching TRBD1 (6 bases). The V gene's germline CDR1 is SGHAT and CDR2 FQDESV (reference sequence). This CDR3 has 15 residues. V was cut by 4 bases and J by 3 bases, with 12 bases left in between. CDR3: CASSSRDTYTGELFF. CDR3 in DNA: TGTGCCAGCAGCTCCCGGGACACCTACACCGGGGAGCTGTTTTTT.

This clone was detected a few times. This chain uses TRBV11-3 with TRBJ2-1, with 9 nucleotides matching TRBD2. Germline loops: CDR1 SGHNT, CDR2 YENEEA. V was clipped by 3 bases and J by 9 bases; unmatched bases: 12. The CDR3 sequence is 16 residues long. The CDR3 DNA follows: TGTGCCAGCAGCTTGCGGGGGGGACTAGTCGCCGGTGAGCAGTTCTTC. Residues: CASSLRGGLVAGEQFF. The full variable domain, its missing parts supplied by reference TRBV11-3 and TRBJ2-1, is EAGVVQSPRYKIIEKKQPVAFWCNPISGHNTLYWYLQNLGQGPELLIRYENEEAVDDSQLPKDRFSAERLKGVDSTLKIQPAELGDSAVYLCASSLRGGLVAGEQFFGPGTRLTVL.

The chain has TRBV5-4 and TRBJ2-3, with D perhaps matching TRBD1 or TRBD2 (5 bases each). Per germline, CDR1 SGHNT and CDR2 YYREEE (reference sequence). This CDR3 region has 15 residues. V was shortened by 4 bases and J by 3 bases, with 15 bases between the two germline ends. The CDR3, as DNA: TGTGCCAGCAGCGATCGGAGAGAGGGGACAGATACGCAGTATTTT. It is translated as CASSDRREGTDTQYF.

V is TRBV5-1 and J is TRBJ1-2; D uncertain. Germline V gene data show CDR1 as SGHRS and CDR2 as YFSETQ. There are 13 residues in the CDR3. The V and J ends lost 1 base and 1 base respectively, with 5 bases between them. CDR3 in DNA: TGCGCCAGCAGCTTGTCTGATAACTATGGCTACACCTTC. The encoded protein is CASSLSDNYGYTF.

This rearrangement joins TRBV6-5 to TRBJ2-7, with 11 bases that match TRBD2. From germline, CDR1 is MNHEY and CDR2 SVGAGI. Germline trimming cut 0 bases from V and 5 bases from J; bases unmatched to any gene: 6. The CDR3 length is 16 residues. In DNA form, the CDR3 reads TGTGCCAGCAGTTACTCGTTCCTAGCGGGAGGTCACGAGCAGTACTTC. Translation: CASSYSFLAGGHEQYF.

The chain recombines TRBV19 with TRBJ1-2; 8 nucleotides agree with TRBD1. The CDR3 is made up of 17 amino acids. Trimming at V came to 0 bases and at J to 3 bases, leaving 9 bases not matched to a gene. Germline loops: CDR1 LNHDA, CDR2 SQIVND (reference sequence). In nucleotides, the CDR3 is TGTGCCAGTAGTATAGAATCGGGGGACAGGAAGGACTATGGCTACACCTTC. Protein sequence: CASSIESGDRKDYGYTF.

The chain employs TRBV6-1 and TRBJ1-1; TRBD1 is a possible D gene (6 bases). This CDR3 region has 13 residues. Germline V gives CDR1 MNHNS, CDR2 SASEGT. V lost 3 bases and J 11 bases, leaving 16 bases between the germline ends. The CDR3 sequence: CASSDYRAKGAFF. The CDR3 DNA sequence: TGTGCCAGCAGTGACTACAGGGCCAAGGGGGCTTTCTTT.

The V gene is TRBV4-1, the J gene TRBJ2-1; no clear D gene. The V gene lost 0 bases and the J gene lost 7 bases, with 10 bases spanning the gap. The CDR3 runs 14 residues. The V gene's germline CDR1 is MGHRA and CDR2 YSYEKL. For the CDR3, the DNA is TGCGCCAGCAGCCAAGAACTCGGGTTAAATGAGCAGTTCTTC. Amino acid sequence: CASSQELGLNEQFF.

The chain links TRBV27 to TRBJ2-7; D is unresolved. Germline values: CDR1 MNHEY, CDR2 SMNVEV (reference sequence). V was cut by 6 bases and J by 3 bases, with 18 bases left in between. This CDR3 has 15 residues. CDR3 region: CASRALGLRNYEQYF. Written as DNA, the CDR3 is TGTGCCAGCAGAGCCCTAGGGTTGCGGAACTACGAGCAGTACTTC.

The sample holds one count of this clone. The chain uses TRBV29-1 and TRBJ2-7; no clear D. CDR3 length: 12 amino acids. The V gene lost 2 bases and the J gene lost 2 bases, with 7 bases spanning the gap. Germline V gives CDR1 SQVTM, CDR2 ANQGSEA. DNA for the CDR3: TGCAGCGTTGAAATGGGGACCTACGAGCAGTACTTC. It yields the protein CSVEMGTYEQYF.

This clone was seen a handful of times. The V and J genes are TRBV14 and TRBJ2-2, with D possibly being TRBD1 (5 bases). The germline CDR1 and CDR2 sequences are SGHDN and FVKESK. The CDR3 extends over 14 amino acids. Trimming took off 4 bases at V and 6 bases at J, with 12 bases between the two ends. The CDR3 loop reads CASSLTRGAGELFF. CDR3 DNA: TGTGCCAGCAGCCTAACAAGGGGTGCCGGGGAGCTGTTTTTT.

This sequence joins TRBV4-1 and TRBJ2-7; D gene ambiguous. V was shortened by 1 base and J by 2 bases, with 9 bases between the two germline ends. Germline-derived CDR1 and CDR2 are MGHRA and YSYEKL. The CDR3 sequence is 14 residues long. The CDR3 loop is CASSQVGRTYEQYF. CDR3 nucleotide sequence: TGCGCCAGCAGCCAAGTCGGCAGAACCTACGAGCAGTACTTC.

The gene calls are TRBV18 and TRBJ1-2; D remains unclear. CDR1 is KGHSH, CDR2 LQKENI, per germline. Trimming removed 0 bases at V and 3 bases at J, with 8 bases between. CDR3 size: 14 residues. CDR3 coding DNA: TGTGCCAGCTCACCACCGGATTCCTACTATGGCTACACCTTC. Encoded protein: CASSPPDSYYGYTF.

The chain uses TRBV10-1 and TRBJ1-1; 9 bases agree with TRBD1. J was trimmed by 11 bases and V by 2 bases; bases with no gene match: 12. The CDR3 has 15 residues. Germline V gene sequence: CDR1 WNHNN, CDR2 SYGVQD (reference sequence). For the CDR3, the DNA is TGCGCCAGCAGTGAGCGGGTTCTACAGGGGGCTTATGCTTTCTTT. Translation gives CASSERVLQGAYAFF.

This clone was picked up a small number of times. V and J are TRBV19 and TRBJ1-2; 8 bases map to TRBD1. The CDR3 spans 15 residues. V dropped 5 bases and J dropped 3; count of bases not matched to a gene: 8. Germline CDR1 and CDR2: LNHDA and SQIVND (reference sequence). The CDR3 is CASSPYQGADYGYTF. CDR3 coding DNA: TGTGCCAGTAGTCCCTATCAGGGGGCGGACTATGGCTACACCTTC.

In this sample, this clone turned up a few times. The gene calls are TRBV19 and TRBJ2-7; no clear D. V shed 5 bases and J shed 6 bases, with 8 bases lying between them. In germline, CDR1 is LNHDA, CDR2 SQIVND (reference sequence). This CDR3 has 11 amino acids. CDR3: CASSDKSEQYF. CDR3 nucleotides: TGTGCCAGTAGTGACAAGTCCGAGCAGTACTTC.

This clone was detected a few times. The chain links TRBV6-4 to TRBJ2-2; D is undetermined. Between the trimmed V and J ends, which lost 3 bases and 1 base, there was a span of 3 bases. The germline V gene has CDR1 MRHNA and CDR2 SNTAGT. This CDR3 has 13 residues. As DNA, the CDR3 is TGTGCCAGCAGTGAAGGGAACACCGGGGAGCTGTTTTTT. As protein: CASSEGNTGELFF.

This clone was counted between two and nine times. This chain uses TRBV7-9 with TRBJ1-2, with 9 bases that match TRBD1. CDR3 length equals 14 residues. CDR1 is SEHNR and CDR2 is FQNEAQ in the germline V gene (reference sequence). The V and J ends lost 4 bases and 6 bases, in that order; junction bases with no gene match: 6. The CDR3 DNA sequence: TGTGCCAGCAGCTGGGAGGACAGGGGAGATGGCTACACCTTC. Residues: CASSWEDRGDGYTF.

This clone was picked up one time. The chain combines TRBV4-1 with TRBJ2-7; D is unclear. The CDR3 sequence is 12 residues long. Looked up from germline, CDR1 is MGHRA and CDR2 is YSYEKL. Trimming removed 5 bases from V and 6 bases from J, with 11 bases in between. This CDR3 is CASSRTSSEQYF. The CDR3 DNA sequence: TGCGCCAGCAGCAGGACCTCTAGCGAGCAGTACTTC.

This chain uses TRBV2 with TRBJ2-3; D is undetermined. V was cut by 6 bases and J by 2 bases, with 12 bases left in between. This CDR3 is built from 14 residues. CDR1 SNHLY and CDR2 FYNNEI come from the germline V gene. The DNA for the CDR3 is TGTGCCAGCAGGTCCCGGGCCTCCACAGATACGCAGTATTTT. Translation gives CASRSRASTDTQYF.

J is TRBJ1-1 and V is TRBV11-2; 9 bases agree with TRBD1. The junction had 2 bases not matched to a gene; V was cut back by 4 bases and J by 2 bases. The germline V gene encodes CDR1 SGHAT and CDR2 FQNNGV. There are 14 residues in the CDR3. CDR3 loop: CASSWGQGNTEAFF. DNA of the CDR3: TGTGCCAGCAGCTGGGGACAGGGCAACACTGAAGCTTTCTTT.

This chain uses TRBV29-1 with TRBJ2-3, with D unclear. Germline CDR1 reads SQVTM; CDR2 reads ANQGSEA. CDR3 size: 13 residues. Trimming removed 6 bases from V and 2 bases from J, with 12 bases in between. This chain's CDR3 is CSVELGDTDTQYF. The CDR3 DNA follows: TGCAGCGTGGAACTTGGGGACACAGATACGCAGTATTTT.